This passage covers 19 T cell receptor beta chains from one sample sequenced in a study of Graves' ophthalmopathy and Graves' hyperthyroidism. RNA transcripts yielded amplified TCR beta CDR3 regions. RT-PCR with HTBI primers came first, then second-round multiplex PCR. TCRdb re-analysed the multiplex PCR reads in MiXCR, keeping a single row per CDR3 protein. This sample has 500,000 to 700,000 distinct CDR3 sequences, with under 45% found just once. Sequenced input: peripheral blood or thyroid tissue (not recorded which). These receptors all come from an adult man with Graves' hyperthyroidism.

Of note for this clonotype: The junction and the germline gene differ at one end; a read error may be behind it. CDR3 nucleotide sequence: TGTGCCAGCAGCCGAAGACTAGCGGGGGGTTCCGGGGAGCCGTTTTTT. Protein sequence: CASSRRLAGGSGEPFF. This chain uses TRBV7-9 with TRBJ2-2, with TRBD2 matching over 13 bases. Looked up from germline, CDR1 is SEHNR and CDR2 is FQNEAQ (reference sequence). The CDR3 has 16 residues.

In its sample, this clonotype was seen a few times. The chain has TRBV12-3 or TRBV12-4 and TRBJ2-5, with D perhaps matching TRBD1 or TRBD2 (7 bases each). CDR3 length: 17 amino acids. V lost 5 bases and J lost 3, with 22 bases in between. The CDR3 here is CASSPDRVGSGKETQYF. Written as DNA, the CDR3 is TGTGCCAGCAGTCCAGACAGGGTCGGGAGCGGGAAAGAGACCCAGTACTTC.

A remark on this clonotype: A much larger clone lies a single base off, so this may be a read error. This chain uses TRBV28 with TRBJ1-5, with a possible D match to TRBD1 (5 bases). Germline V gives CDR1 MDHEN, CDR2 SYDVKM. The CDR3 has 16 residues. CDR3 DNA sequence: TGTGCCAGCAGGAAAGGGACGAGGGGTGGCAATCAGTCCCAGCATTTT. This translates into CASRKGTRGGNQSQHF.

CDR3 in amino acids: CSARGTGFYGGGAQETQYF. DNA of the CDR3: TGCAGTGCTAGAGGGACAGGGTTCTATGGCGGGGGGGCGCAAGAGACCCAGTACTTC. The chain links TRBV20-1 to TRBJ2-5, with D possibly being TRBD2 (9 bases). CDR1 and CDR2 from the germline V gene are DFQATT and SNEGSKA (reference sequence). Trimming left V 1 base short and J 2 bases short, with 26 bases between. The CDR3 length is 19 residues.

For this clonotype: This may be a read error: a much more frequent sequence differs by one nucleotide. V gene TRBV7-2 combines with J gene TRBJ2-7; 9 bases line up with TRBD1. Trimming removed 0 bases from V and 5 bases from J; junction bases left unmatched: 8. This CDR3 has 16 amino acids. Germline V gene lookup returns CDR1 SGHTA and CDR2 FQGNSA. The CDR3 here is CASSLAATTGGHEQYF. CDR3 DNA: TGTGCCAGCAGCTTAGCGGCGACTACAGGGGGCCACGAGCAGTACTTC. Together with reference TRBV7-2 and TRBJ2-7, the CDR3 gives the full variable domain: GAGVSQSPSNKVTEKGKDVELRCDPISGHTALYWYRQSLGQGLEFLIYFQGNSAPDKSGLPSDRFSAERTGGSVSTLTIQRTQQEDSAVYLCASSLAATTGGHEQYFGPGTRLTVT.

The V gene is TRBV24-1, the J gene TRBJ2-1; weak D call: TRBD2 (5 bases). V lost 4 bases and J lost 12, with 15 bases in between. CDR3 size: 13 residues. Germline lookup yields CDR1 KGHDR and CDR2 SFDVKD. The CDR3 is CATSETDYTRQFF. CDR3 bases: TGTGCCACCAGTGAAACAGACTATACGAGGCAGTTCTTC.

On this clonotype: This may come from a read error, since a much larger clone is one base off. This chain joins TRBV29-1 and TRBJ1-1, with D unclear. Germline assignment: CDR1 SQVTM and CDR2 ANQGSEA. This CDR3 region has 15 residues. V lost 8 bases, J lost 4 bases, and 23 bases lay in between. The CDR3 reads CSTSGLPGSPTEAFF. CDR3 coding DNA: TGCAGCACCTCTGGCCTCCCGGGTTCACCCACTGAAGCTTTCTTT.

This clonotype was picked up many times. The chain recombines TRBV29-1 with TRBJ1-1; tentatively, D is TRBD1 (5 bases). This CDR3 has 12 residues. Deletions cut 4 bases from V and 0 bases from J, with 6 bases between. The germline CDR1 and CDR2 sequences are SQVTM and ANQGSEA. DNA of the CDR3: TGCAGCGTTGCACAGGTGAACACTGAAGCTTTCTTT. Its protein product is CSVAQVNTEAFF.

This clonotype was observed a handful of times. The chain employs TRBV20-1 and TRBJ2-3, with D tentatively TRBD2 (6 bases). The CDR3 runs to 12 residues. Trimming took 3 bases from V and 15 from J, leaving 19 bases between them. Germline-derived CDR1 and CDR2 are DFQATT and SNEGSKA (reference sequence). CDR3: CSARGETSEQYF. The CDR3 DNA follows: TGCAGTGCTAGGGGGGAGACTAGTGAACAATATTTT.

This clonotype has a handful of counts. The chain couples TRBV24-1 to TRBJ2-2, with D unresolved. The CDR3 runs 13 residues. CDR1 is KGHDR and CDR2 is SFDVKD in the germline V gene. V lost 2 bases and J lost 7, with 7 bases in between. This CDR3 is CATSDSGGGELFF. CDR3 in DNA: TGTGCCACCAGTGATTCGGGTGGCGGGGAGCTGTTTTTT.

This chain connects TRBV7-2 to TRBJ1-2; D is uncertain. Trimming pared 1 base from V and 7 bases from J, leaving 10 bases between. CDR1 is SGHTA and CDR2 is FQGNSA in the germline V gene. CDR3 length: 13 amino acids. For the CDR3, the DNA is TGTGCCAGCAGCTTAGGACTAGCTACTGGCTACACCTTC. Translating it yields CASSLGLATGYTF.

In DNA, the CDR3 is TGTGCCGGCTCCAGACAGGGGGCGAGCACCGGGGAGCTGTTTTTT. Translation: CAGSRQGASTGELFF. The rearrangement uses TRBV19 and TRBJ2-2; 10 nucleotides agree with TRBD1. This CDR3 has 15 amino acids. V dropped 11 bases and J dropped 4; count of bases not matched to a gene: 10. CDR1 is LNHDA, CDR2 SQIVND, per germline (reference sequence).

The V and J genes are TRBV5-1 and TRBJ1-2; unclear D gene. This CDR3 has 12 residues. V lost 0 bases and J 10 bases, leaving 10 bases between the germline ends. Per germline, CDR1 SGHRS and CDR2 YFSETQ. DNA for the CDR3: TGCGCCAGCAGCTTGGCCCTGGAATCCTACACCTTC. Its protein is CASSLALESYTF.

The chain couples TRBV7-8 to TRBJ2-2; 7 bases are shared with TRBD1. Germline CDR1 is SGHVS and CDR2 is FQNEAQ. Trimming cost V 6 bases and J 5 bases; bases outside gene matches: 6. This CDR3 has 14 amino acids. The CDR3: CASSHRQGTGELFF. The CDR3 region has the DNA TGTGCCAGCAGTCACCGACAGGGAACCGGGGAGCTGTTTTTT.

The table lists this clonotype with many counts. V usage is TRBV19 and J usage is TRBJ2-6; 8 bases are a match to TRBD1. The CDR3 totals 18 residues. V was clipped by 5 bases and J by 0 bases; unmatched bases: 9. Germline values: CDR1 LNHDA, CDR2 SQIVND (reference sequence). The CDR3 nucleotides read TGTGCCAGTAGTTTCCGGACAGGGAAGTACTCTGGGGCCAACGTCCTGACTTTC. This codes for CASSFRTGKYSGANVLTF.

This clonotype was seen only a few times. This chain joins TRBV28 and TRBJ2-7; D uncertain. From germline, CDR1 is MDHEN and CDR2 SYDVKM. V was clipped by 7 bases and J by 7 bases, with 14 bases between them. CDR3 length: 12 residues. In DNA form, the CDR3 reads TGTGCCAGCAACCAAGGACCTTTGGAGCAGTACTTC. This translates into CASNQGPLEQYF. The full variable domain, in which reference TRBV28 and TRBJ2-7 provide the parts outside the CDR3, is DVKVTQSSRYLVKRTGEKVFLECVQDMDHENMFWYRQDPGLGLRLIYFSYDVKMKEKGDIPEGYSVSREKKERFSLILESASTNQTSMYLCASNQGPLEQYFGPGTRLTVT.

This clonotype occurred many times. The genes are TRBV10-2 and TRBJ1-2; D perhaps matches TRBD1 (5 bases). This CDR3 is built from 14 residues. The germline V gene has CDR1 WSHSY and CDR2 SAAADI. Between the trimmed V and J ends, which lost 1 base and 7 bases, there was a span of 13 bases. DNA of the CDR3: TGCGCCAGCAGTGAGTTGGCAGGGAGAGGTGGCTACACCTTC. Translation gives CASSELAGRGGYTF.

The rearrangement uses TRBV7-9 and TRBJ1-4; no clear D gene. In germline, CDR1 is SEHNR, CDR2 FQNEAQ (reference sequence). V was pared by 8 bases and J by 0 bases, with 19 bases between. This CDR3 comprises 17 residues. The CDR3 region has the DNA TGTGCCAGCCAGACTCCGGGAGCGGGTCCAACTAATGAAAAACTGTTTTTT. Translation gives CASQTPGAGPTNEKLFF.

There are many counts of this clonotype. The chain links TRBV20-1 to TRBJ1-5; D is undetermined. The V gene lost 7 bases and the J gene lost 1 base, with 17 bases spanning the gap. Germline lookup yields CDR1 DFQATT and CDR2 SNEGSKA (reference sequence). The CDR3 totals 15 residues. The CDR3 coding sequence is TGCAGTGTACGGACTTTACGCGGCAGCAATCAGCCCCAGCATTTT. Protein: CSVRTLRGSNQPQHF.